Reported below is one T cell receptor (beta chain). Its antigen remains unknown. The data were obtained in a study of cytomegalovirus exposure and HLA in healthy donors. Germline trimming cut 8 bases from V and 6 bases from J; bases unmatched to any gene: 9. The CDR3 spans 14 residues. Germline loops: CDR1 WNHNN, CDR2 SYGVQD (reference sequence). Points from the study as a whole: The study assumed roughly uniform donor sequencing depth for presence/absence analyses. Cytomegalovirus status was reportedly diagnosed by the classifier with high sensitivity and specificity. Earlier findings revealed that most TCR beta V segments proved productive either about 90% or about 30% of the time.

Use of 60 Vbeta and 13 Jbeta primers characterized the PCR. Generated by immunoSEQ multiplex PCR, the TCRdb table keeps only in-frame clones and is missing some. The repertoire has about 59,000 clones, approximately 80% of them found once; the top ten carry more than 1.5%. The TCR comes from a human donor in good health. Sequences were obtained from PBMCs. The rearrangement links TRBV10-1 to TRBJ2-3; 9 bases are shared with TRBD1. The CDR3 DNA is TGCGCCAGCTCTCCGGGACAGGGCCAGGATACGCAGTATTTT. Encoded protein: CASSPGQGQDTQYF.